This record concerns one T cell receptor beta chain sequence. Its antigen remains unidentified. The test was conducted at deep level. Source study methods: ImmunoSEQ junction-only sequences lacked quality scores, so their filtering differed. Assay used: immunoSEQ multiplex PCR; TCRdb lists only in-frame clones, some missing. The DNA gave D and trimming, while V, J and clone size come from that table. The table includes about 2.4 million clones, roughly 93% detected once. Germline CDR1 and CDR2: SNHLY and FYNNEI. Deletions cut 6 bases from V and 7 bases from J, with 22 bases between. The CDR3 extends over 15 amino acids. This sample was taken from a study of shared clonotypes between healthy human individuals. Study-level information: CD4 naive cells filled three plates per donor, CD4 memory three, CD8 naive two and CD8 memory one. General study points: Sequencing depth was a factor that was expected to affect clonotype sharing among donors.

This sequence originates from a man younger than 30 in good health. Some clones in this sample may be carry-over from other donors' samples. The gene calls are TRBV2 and TRBJ2-7, with D possibly being TRBD1 (7 bases). Sequencing was done on a sample of naive CD4+ T cells from PBMCs. As to subset: CD45RA+ positively selected. CDR3 coding DNA: TGTGCCAGCAGAGCCGACAGGGTGCGGGGAGAAGAGCAGTACTTC. Amino acid sequence: CASRADRVRGEEQYF.